One sample yielded the 20 T cell receptor beta chains listed below, sequenced in a study of CD8 T cell repertoires and HIV-1 epitope variants. Sequenced by immunoSEQ multiplex PCR; TCRdb stores in-frame clones only, minus some. Here the sample spans approximately 2,500 clones, less than 70% being singletons. No cognate antigen is known for these TCRs. Sequencing was done on a sample of cultured CD8+ T cells derived from PBMCs. The origin of the receptors is a male donor with HIV.

The chain uses TRBV6-1 and TRBJ2-7; a weak D match, TRBD2 (6 bases). Germline V gene sequence: CDR1 MNHNS, CDR2 SASEGT. Trimming left V 9 bases short and J 1 base short, with 10 bases between. CDR3 length: 12 residues. The CDR3 protein is CASKGTSYEQYF. In nucleotides, the CDR3 is TGTGCCAGTAAGGGGACTTCCTACGAGCAGTACTTC.

This clone was counted only a few times. The rearrangement links TRBV7-8 to TRBJ1-5, with 10 bases fitting TRBD1. Germline values: CDR1 SGHVS, CDR2 FQNEAQ. This CDR3 has 15 residues. J gave up 7 bases and V 7 bases, and 10 bases lay outside the gene matches. The CDR3 DNA sequence: TGTGCCAGCAACAACGACCCGGGACAGGGGCAGCCCCAGCATTTT. Its translation is CASNNDPGQGQPQHF.

This clone was counted once. This chain connects TRBV5-6 to TRBJ1-3; D not certain. Per germline, CDR1 SGHDT and CDR2 YYEEEE. V was trimmed by 0 bases and J by 1 base, leaving 8 bases between them. CDR3 size: 15 residues. The CDR3 DNA reads TGTGCCAGCAGCTTGGCCCCAGCATCTGGAAACACCATATATTTT. This sequence encodes CASSLAPASGNTIYF.

This clone was seen just once. The chain couples TRBV27 to TRBJ1-4; the D gene is possibly TRBD1 (5 bases). Germline V CDR1 and CDR2: MNHEY, SMNVEV (reference sequence). Trimming took 6 bases from V and 5 from J, leaving 16 bases between them. This CDR3 is 15 amino acids long. CDR3 coding DNA: TGTGCCAGCAGCATCCTGGGGGGGAGAAATGAAAAACTGTTTTTT. This sequence encodes CASSILGGRNEKLFF.

This clone was observed a single time. The chain employs TRBV7-8 and TRBJ2-1; D gene unclear. The CDR3 length is 14 residues. With 3 bases removed from V and 1 base from J, the gap between germline ends came to 7 bases. Germline V gene lookup returns CDR1 SGHVS and CDR2 FQNEAQ. In nucleotides, the CDR3 is TGTGCCAGCAGCTTCCTGGGTTCCTACAATGAGCAGTTCTTC. Amino acid sequence: CASSFLGSYNEQFF.

The CDR3 DNA sequence: TGTGCCAGCAGTTACTCGCAGGGAACCGGGGAGCTGTTTTTT. It is translated as CASSYSQGTGELFF. This chain uses TRBV6-5 with TRBJ2-2; a weak D match, TRBD1 (5 bases). CDR3 size: 14 residues. Looked up from germline, CDR1 is MNHEY and CDR2 is SVGAGI. The V gene lost 0 bases and the J gene lost 5 bases, with 7 bases spanning the gap.

This clone appeared a single time. This chain links TRBV7-8 with TRBJ2-4; weak D call: TRBD2 (6 bases). The germline V gene has CDR1 SGHVS and CDR2 FQNEAQ. This CDR3 has 12 residues. V lost 11 bases, J lost 5 bases, and 13 bases lay in between. CDR3 loop: CALGEDQNIQYF. The CDR3 region has the DNA TGTGCCTTGGGGGAGGACCAAAACATTCAGTACTTC. Full variable domain (remainder filled in from reference TRBV7-8 and TRBJ2-4): GAGVSQSPRYKVAKRGQDVALRCDPISGHVSLFWYQQALGQGPEFLTYFQNEAQLDKSGLPSDRFFAERPEGSVSTLKIQRTQQEDSAVYLCALGEDQNIQYFGAGTRLSVL.

The CDR3 DNA sequence: TGCGCCAGCAGCTTGATCCCGCCCACCTTGAACACTGAAGCTTTCTTT. The encoded protein is CASSLIPPTLNTEAFF. The chain has TRBV5-1 and TRBJ1-1, with no clear D. The V gene lost 1 base and the J gene lost 0 bases, with 13 bases spanning the gap. Looked up from germline, CDR1 is SGHRS and CDR2 is YFSETQ. The CDR3 has 16 residues.

V gene TRBV10-3 combines with J gene TRBJ2-7, with a weak D call TRBD1 (5 bases). Trimming took off 8 bases at V and 5 bases at J, with 13 bases between the two ends. The CDR3 has 12 amino acids. Germline lookup yields CDR1 ENHRY and CDR2 SYGVKD. CDR3 nucleotide sequence: TGTGCCATCGAAGGAGACAGTCACGAGCAGTACTTC. Translated, it gives CAIEGDSHEQYF.

This clone is termed hyperexpanded (1% or more). The rearrangement links TRBV4-1 to TRBJ1-2; D is uncertain. The germline V gene has CDR1 MGHRA and CDR2 YSYEKL. The CDR3 is made up of 16 amino acids. Trimming removed 0 bases at V and 3 bases at J, with 14 bases between. The CDR3 nucleotides read TGCGCCAGCAGCCAAGATCCCCCAGACTTGGACTATGGCTACACCTTC. Protein: CASSQDPPDLDYGYTF.

Note on this clone: A junction boundary mismatches the germline segment, possibly from a read error. The genes are TRBV19 and TRBJ1-2; 9 nucleotides align to TRBD1. Per the germline V gene, CDR1 is LNHDA and CDR2 is SQIVND (reference sequence). The CDR3 is 20 residues long. CDR3 loop: CASSIEPTGGTPTHLYGYTF. In DNA form, the CDR3 reads TGTGCCAGTAGCATAGAACCGACAGGGGGAACCCCTACCCACTTATATGGCTACACCTTC. Full variable domain (rest looked up from reference TRBV19 and TRBJ1-2): DGGITQSPKYLFRKEGQNVTLSCEQNLNHDAMYWYRQDPGQGLRLIYYSQIVNDFQKGDIAEGYSVSREKKESFPLTVTSAQKNPTAFYLCASSIEPTGGTPTHLYGYTFGSGTRLTVV.

The chain couples TRBV27 to TRBJ1-1; D is undetermined. The CDR3 totals 12 residues. Germline V CDR1 and CDR2: MNHEY, SMNVEV (reference sequence). The V gene lost 3 bases and the J gene lost 6 bases, with 8 bases spanning the gap. CDR3 DNA sequence: TGTGCCAGCAGTTTTCTTGGGGCTGAAGCTTTCTTT. As protein: CASSFLGAEAFF.

This rearrangement joins TRBV19 to TRBJ1-1; D is unclear. Germline V CDR1 and CDR2: LNHDA, SQIVND (reference sequence). The CDR3 has 11 amino acids. Deletions cut 3 bases from V and 5 bases from J, with 4 bases between. This chain's CDR3 is CASSIGTEAFF. Here the CDR3 DNA reads TGTGCCAGTAGTATTGGGACTGAAGCTTTCTTT. Supplemented by reference TRBV19 and TRBJ1-1, the full variable domain reads DGGITQSPKYLFRKEGQNVTLSCEQNLNHDAMYWYRQDPGQGLRLIYYSQIVNDFQKGDIAEGYSVSREKKESFPLTVTSAQKNPTAFYLCASSIGTEAFFGQGTRLTVV.

This chain links TRBV30 with TRBJ2-1; 9 positions agree with TRBD2. Germline CDR1 GTSNPN, CDR2 SVGIG (reference sequence). The junction had 8 bases not matched to a gene; V was cut back by 3 bases and J by 8 bases. CDR3 length equals 14 residues. The CDR3 DNA is TGTGCCTGGAGGGAACCGGGACTAGCTCATGAGCAGTTCTTC. Translated: CAWREPGLAHEQFF.

The chain has TRBV6-5 and TRBJ2-1; 8 positions match TRBD2. The V gene's germline CDR1 is MNHEY and CDR2 SVGAGI. After removal of 4 bases from V and 9 bases from J, the junction contained 11 bases not matched to a gene. The CDR3 loop spans 15 amino acids. The CDR3 region has the DNA TGTGCCAGCAGTTTAAGCGGGAGTTTAGGGGTTGAGCAGTTCTTC. As protein: CASSLSGSLGVEQFF.

The chain links TRBV19 to TRBJ2-3; perhaps TRBD2 as D (7 bases). There are 17 residues in the CDR3. The germline CDR1 and CDR2 sequences are LNHDA and SQIVND (reference sequence). With 5 bases removed from V and 0 bases from J, the gap between germline ends came to 18 bases. The CDR3 nucleotides are TGTGCCAGTAGTTGGGGGGGCTTCCTCTCTAGCACAGATACGCAGTATTTT. Translating gives CASSWGGFLSSTDTQYF. Supplemented by reference TRBV19 and TRBJ2-3, the full variable domain reads DGGITQSPKYLFRKEGQNVTLSCEQNLNHDAMYWYRQDPGQGLRLIYYSQIVNDFQKGDIAEGYSVSREKKESFPLTVTSAQKNPTAFYLCASSWGGFLSSTDTQYFGPGTRLTVL.

The chain is built from TRBV4-3 and TRBJ1-6; 7 positions agree with TRBD1. Germline CDR1 is LGHNA and CDR2 is YSLEER. After removal of 0 bases from V and 9 bases from J, the junction contained 5 bases not matched to a gene. The CDR3 consists of 15 residues. The CDR3 DNA sequence: TGCGCCAGCAGCCAAGATCGGGCAGGGGGTTCACCCCTCCACTTT. Protein product: CASSQDRAGGSPLHF.

This clone was found a few times. The chain carries TRBV6-1 and TRBJ2-2; possibly TRBD1 for D (5 bases). The V gene lost 0 bases and the J gene lost 1 base, with 6 bases spanning the gap. Germline CDR1 MNHNS, CDR2 SASEGT. The CDR3 is made up of 15 amino acids. The CDR3 coding sequence is TGTGCCAGCAGTGAAGCAGGGGAGAACACCGGGGAGCTGTTTTTT. Translation gives CASSEAGENTGELFF.

This chain links TRBV10-3 with TRBJ2-5, with D maybe TRBD1 (6 bases). V lost 0 bases and J 4 bases, leaving 9 bases between the germline ends. This CDR3 contains 14 residues. Looked up from germline, CDR1 is ENHRY and CDR2 is SYGVKD. In DNA form, the CDR3 reads TGTGCCATCAGTGAGTCGACGGACAGAGAGACCCAGTACTTC. Translating gives CAISESTDRETQYF.

In its sample, this clone was seen a few times. The CDR3 here is CASSPSSYEQYF. CDR3 nucleotides: TGTGCCAGCAGCCCTAGCTCCTACGAGCAGTACTTC. The rearrangement joins TRBV2 to TRBJ2-7; D uncertain. The CDR3 spans 12 residues. V shed 6 bases and J shed 0 bases, with 6 bases lying between them. Germline V gives CDR1 SNHLY, CDR2 FYNNEI.